What follows are 5 T cell receptor beta chains derived from one specimen sequenced in a study of T cell responses to AZD1222 COVID-19 vaccine. The data were produced by immunoSEQ multiplex PCR, yet TCRdb's version contains in-frame clones alone and is incomplete. The sample holds 40,000 to 60,000 clones, approximately 86% seen once. Sequences were derived from peripheral blood, sampled 28 days after the second AZD1222 dose. The receptors come from an adult who received the AZD1222 COVID-19 vaccine.

The chain has TRBV5-1 and TRBJ2-2; D is uncertain. The CDR3 spans 15 residues. Trimming removed 2 bases from V and 4 bases from J, with 12 bases in between. From germline, CDR1 is SGHRS and CDR2 YFSETQ. CDR3 in amino acids: CASSLRLDGTGELFF. The CDR3 nucleotides read TGCGCCAGCAGCTTACGACTGGACGGCACCGGGGAGCTGTTTTTT.

The gene calls are TRBV23-1 and TRBJ2-7; 8 positions agree with TRBD2. Being an ORF, TRBV23-1 has a function that is uncertain. The V segment lost 0 bases and the J segment 5 bases; nucleotides outside the gene matches: 3. The CDR3 has 14 residues. CDR3 in amino acids: CASSQSRGAHEQYF. Here the CDR3 DNA reads TGCGCCAGCAGTCAATCGCGGGGGGCCCACGAGCAGTACTTC.

This chain joins TRBV20-1 and TRBJ1-2; 7 nucleotides agree with TRBD1. The CDR3 length is 10 residues. J gave up 8 bases and V 6 bases, and 3 bases lay outside the gene matches. Germline V gene sequence: CDR1 DFQATT, CDR2 SNEGSKA (reference sequence). CDR3 sequence: CSAGGRGYTF. The CDR3, as DNA: TGCAGTGCAGGGGGCAGGGGCTACACCTTC.

This rearrangement joins TRBV4-2 to TRBJ2-1, with 10 bases lining up with TRBD2. The CDR3 extends over 17 amino acids. The ends lost 3 bases at V and 6 bases at J; junction bases unmatched: 11. From germline, CDR1 is LGHNA and CDR2 YNFKEQ. Here the CDR3 DNA reads TGTGCCAGCAGCCACGGGACTAGCGCCACAGGGGGCAATGAGCAGTTCTTC. The encoded protein is CASSHGTSATGGNEQFF.

The chain employs TRBV28 and TRBJ2-4, with unresolved D. From germline, CDR1 is MDHEN and CDR2 SYDVKM. The CDR3 consists of 16 residues. V lost 2 bases and J lost 0, with 11 bases in between. CDR3 in amino acids: CASSLHPALAKNIQYF. In nucleotides, the CDR3 is TGTGCCAGCAGTTTACACCCGGCTCTAGCCAAAAACATTCAGTACTTC.